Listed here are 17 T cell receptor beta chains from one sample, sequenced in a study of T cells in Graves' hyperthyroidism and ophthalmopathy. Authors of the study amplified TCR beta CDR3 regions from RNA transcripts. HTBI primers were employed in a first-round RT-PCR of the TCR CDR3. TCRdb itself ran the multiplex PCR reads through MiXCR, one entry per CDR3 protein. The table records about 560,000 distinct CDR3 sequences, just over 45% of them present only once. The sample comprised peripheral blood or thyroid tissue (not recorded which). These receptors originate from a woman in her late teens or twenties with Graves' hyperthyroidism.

DNA for the CDR3: TGTGCCAGCCAGGGCGGTCCGCTCTGGTACGAGCAGTACTTC. Translated, it gives CASQGGPLWYEQYF. V usage is TRBV7-9 and J usage is TRBJ2-7, with a possible D match to TRBD1 (5 bases). CDR3 length: 14 amino acids. The germline V and J ends were trimmed by 8 bases and 4 bases, with 18 bases remaining between them. CDR1 is SEHNR, CDR2 FQNEAQ, per germline (reference sequence).

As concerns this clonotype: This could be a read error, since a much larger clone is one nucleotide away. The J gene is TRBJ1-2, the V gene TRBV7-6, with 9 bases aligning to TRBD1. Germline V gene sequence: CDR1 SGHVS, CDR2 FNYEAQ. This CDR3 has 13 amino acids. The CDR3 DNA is TGTGCCAGCAGCCCGGGGACAGGGAAAGGCTGCACCTTC. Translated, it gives CASSPGTGKGCTF.

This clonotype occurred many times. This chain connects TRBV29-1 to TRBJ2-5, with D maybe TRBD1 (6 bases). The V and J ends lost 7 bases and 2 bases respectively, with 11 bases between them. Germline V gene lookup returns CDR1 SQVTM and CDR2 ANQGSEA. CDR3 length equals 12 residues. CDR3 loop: CSGGQPQETQYF. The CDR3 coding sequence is TGCAGCGGTGGACAGCCACAAGAGACCCAGTACTTC.

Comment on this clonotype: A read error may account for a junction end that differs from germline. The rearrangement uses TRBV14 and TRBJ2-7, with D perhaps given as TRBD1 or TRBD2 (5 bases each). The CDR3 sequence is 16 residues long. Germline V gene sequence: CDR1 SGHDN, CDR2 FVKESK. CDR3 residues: CASSHQFTGPSYEQCF. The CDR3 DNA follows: TGTGCCAGCAGCCACCAATTTACGGGACCGAGTTACGAGCAGTGCTTC. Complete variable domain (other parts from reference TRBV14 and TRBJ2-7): EAGVTQFPSHSVIEKGQTVTLRCDPISGHDNLYWYRRVMGKEIKFLLHFVKESKQDESGMPNNRFLAERTGGTYSTLKVQPAELEDSGVYFCASSHQFTGPSYEQCFGPGTRLTVT.

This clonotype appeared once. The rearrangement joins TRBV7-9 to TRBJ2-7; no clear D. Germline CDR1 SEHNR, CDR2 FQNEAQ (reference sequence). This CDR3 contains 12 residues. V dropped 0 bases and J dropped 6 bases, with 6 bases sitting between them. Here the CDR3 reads CASSLAQAEQYF. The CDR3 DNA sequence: TGTGCCAGCAGCTTAGCCCAGGCCGAGCAGTACTTC.

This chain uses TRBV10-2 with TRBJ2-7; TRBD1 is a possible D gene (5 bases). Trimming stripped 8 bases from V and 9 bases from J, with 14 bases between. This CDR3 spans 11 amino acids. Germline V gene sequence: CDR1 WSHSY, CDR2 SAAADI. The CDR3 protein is CASRTTAAQYF. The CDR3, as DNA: TGCGCCAGCCGGACAACTGCCGCGCAGTACTTC.

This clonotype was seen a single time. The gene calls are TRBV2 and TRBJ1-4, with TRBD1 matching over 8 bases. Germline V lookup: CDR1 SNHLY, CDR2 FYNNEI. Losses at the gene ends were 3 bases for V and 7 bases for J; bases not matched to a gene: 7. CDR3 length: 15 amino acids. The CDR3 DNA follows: TGTGCCAGCAGTGACCTACAGGGGGGCGGTGAAAAACTGTTTTTT. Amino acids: CASSDLQGGGEKLFF.

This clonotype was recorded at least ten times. The CDR3: CASSLGRGTSNSPLHF. In nucleotides, the CDR3 is TGTGCCAGCAGCTTGGGCAGGGGGACGAGTAATTCACCCCTCCACTTT. V gene TRBV7-8 combines with J gene TRBJ1-6, with 7 positions matching TRBD1. This CDR3 spans 16 amino acids. V gave up 3 bases and J gave up 6 bases; unmatched junction bases: 8. Germline CDR1 SGHVS, CDR2 FQNEAQ.

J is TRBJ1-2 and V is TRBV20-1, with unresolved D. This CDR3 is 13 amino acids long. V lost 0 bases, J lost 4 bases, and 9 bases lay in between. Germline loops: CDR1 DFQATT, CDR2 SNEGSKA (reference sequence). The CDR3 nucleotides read TGCAGTGCTAGAGATACCAGGTTCTATGGCTACACCTTC. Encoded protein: CSARDTRFYGYTF.

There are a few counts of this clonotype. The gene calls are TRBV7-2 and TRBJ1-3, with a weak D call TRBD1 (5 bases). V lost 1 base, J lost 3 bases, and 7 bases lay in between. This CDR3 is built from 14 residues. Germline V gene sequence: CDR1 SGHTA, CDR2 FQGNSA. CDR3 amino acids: CASSLGTHGNTIYF. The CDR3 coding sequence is TGTGCCAGCAGCTTAGGGACACATGGAAACACCATATATTTT.

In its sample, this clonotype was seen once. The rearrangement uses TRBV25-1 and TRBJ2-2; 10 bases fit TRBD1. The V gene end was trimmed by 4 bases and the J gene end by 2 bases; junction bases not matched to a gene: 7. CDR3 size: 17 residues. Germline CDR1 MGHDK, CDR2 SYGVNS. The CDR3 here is CASSGDRDRGNTGELFF. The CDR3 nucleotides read TGTGCCAGCAGTGGCGACCGGGACAGGGGTAACACCGGGGAGCTGTTTTTT.

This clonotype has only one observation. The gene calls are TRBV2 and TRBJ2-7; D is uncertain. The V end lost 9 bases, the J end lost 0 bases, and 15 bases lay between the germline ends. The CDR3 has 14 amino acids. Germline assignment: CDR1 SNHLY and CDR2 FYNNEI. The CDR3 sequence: CASTAEYTSYEQYF. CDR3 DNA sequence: TGTGCCAGTACCGCGGAATATACCTCCTACGAGCAGTACTTC.

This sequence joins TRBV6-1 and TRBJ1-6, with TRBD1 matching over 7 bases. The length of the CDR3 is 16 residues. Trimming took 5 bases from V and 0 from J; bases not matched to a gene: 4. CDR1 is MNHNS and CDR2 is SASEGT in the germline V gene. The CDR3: CASSSGQVSYNSPLHF. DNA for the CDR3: TGTGCCAGCAGTAGCGGACAGGTCTCCTATAATTCACCCCTCCACTTT.

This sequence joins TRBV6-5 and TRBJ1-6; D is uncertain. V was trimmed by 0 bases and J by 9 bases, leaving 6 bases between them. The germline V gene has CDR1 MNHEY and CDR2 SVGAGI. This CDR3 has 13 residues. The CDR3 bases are TGTGCCAGCAGTTACTCGCTGGGTTCACCCCTCCACTTT. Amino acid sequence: CASSYSLGSPLHF.

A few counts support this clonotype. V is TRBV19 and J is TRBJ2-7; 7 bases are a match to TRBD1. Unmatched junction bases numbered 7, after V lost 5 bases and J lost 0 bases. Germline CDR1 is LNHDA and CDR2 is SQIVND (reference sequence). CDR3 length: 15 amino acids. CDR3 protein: CASSQMGQSSYEQYF. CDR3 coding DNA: TGTGCCAGTAGTCAAATGGGACAGTCCTCCTACGAGCAGTACTTC.

CDR3 sequence: CGIEADGYTF. DNA of the CDR3: TGTGGCATAGAGGCTGATGGCTACACCTTC. This chain links TRBV10-3 with TRBJ1-2; D unresolved. CDR1 is ENHRY, CDR2 SYGVKD, per germline. This CDR3 has 10 amino acids.

The CDR3 loop is CASSQGHLYEQYF. As DNA, the CDR3 is TGTGCCAGCTCACAGGGACACCTCTACGAGCAGTACTTC. This chain uses TRBV2 with TRBJ2-7, with D possibly TRBD1 on 6 matching bases. The ends were cut back, 8 bases at V and 3 bases at J, with 14 bases in the middle. Germline loops: CDR1 SNHLY, CDR2 FYNNEI. The CDR3 spans 13 residues.